This T cell receptor (beta chain) was recovered during a study of brain T cells in children with intractable seizures. Findings and limits, study-wide: Clones missing pre-surgery may reflect undersampling of that blood sample.

This clone was seen just once. Its antigen is not known. Sequencing used immunoSEQ multiplex PCR; TCRdb keeps in-frame clones, though not all of them. The sample consists of tens of thousands of clones, about 90% of them appearing once. Germline CDR1 and CDR2: GTSNPN and SVGIG (reference sequence). V lost 2 bases and J 3 bases, leaving 8 bases between the germline ends. CDR3 size: 12 residues. This material consisted of peripheral blood, taken at surgery. The clonotype was recovered from a girl aged 2 to 10 with Rasmussen encephalitis and intractable seizures. The V and J genes are TRBV30 and TRBJ2-7; no clear D gene. CDR3 sequence (DNA): TGTGCCTGGAGTAAACGGGTCTACGAGCAGTACTTC. The encoded protein is CAWSKRVYEQYF.